The clone carrying this T cell receptor (beta chain) was found once. Naive-designated CD8 cells lacked CD45RO, were positively enriched for CCR7, and omitted terminally differentiated effector memory CD45RA+ cells. Trimming pared 5 bases from V and 4 bases from J, leaving 11 bases between. This CDR3 is 13 amino acids long. Germline CDR1 and CDR2: SNHLY and FYNNEI. Clones were sequenced by immunoSEQ multiplex PCR, and TCRdb holds only the in-frame ones, with some missing. Of millions of clones in the sample, more than 85% are singletons; the top ten hold about 1.5%. The record originates from a study of shared clonotypes between healthy human individuals.

The chain employs TRBV2 and TRBJ1-1; tentative D call: TRBD1 (6 bases). This clonotype was obtained from a man between 18 and 29 years old in good health. Some clones in this sample may be carry-over from other donors' samples. Material: naive CD8+ T cells from PBMCs. The CDR3 reads CASSNTGFTEAFF. In DNA form, the CDR3 reads TGTGCCAGCAGTAACACAGGGTTCACTGAAGCTTTCTTT.